The 15 T cell receptor beta chains below all came from one sample that was sequenced in a study of Ad26.COV2.S vaccination and SARS-CoV-2 variants. Treatment given: 15 to 20 received Ad26.COV2.S at low or high dose, single or two shots; about 5 received placebo; per-sample allocation not given. Sampling was done on day 63 after the first vaccine or placebo injection. Only in-frame clones appear in the TCRdb table, and some are missing; sequencing was by immunoSEQ multiplex PCR. This table has fewer than 500,000 clones, 90% appearing once. Sequencing used peripheral blood, obtained in a trial of Ad26.COV2.S vaccine versus placebo. These receptors were taken from a person aged 18-65 years who received the Ad26.COV2.S COVID-19 vaccine or a placebo.

The chain employs TRBV5-1 and TRBJ2-2; 13 bases line up with TRBD2. There are 16 residues in the CDR3. V shed 4 bases, J shed 5 bases, and the junction held 5 bases outside the gene matches. Germline V gene data show CDR1 as SGHRS and CDR2 as YFSETQ. The CDR3 region is CASSPGLAGRTGELFF. In nucleotides, the CDR3 is TGCGCCAGCAGCCCGGGACTAGCGGGAAGAACCGGGGAGCTGTTTTTT.

This chain joins TRBV14 and TRBJ2-1, with TRBD2 identical over 7 bases. This CDR3 is 13 amino acids long. The germline V gene has CDR1 SGHDN and CDR2 FVKESK. After removal of 5 bases from V and 6 bases from J, the junction contained 4 bases not matched to a gene. The CDR3, as DNA: TGTGCCAGCAGCGGACTAGTCGCCAATGAGCAGTTCTTC. Translation: CASSGLVANEQFF.

The rearrangement links TRBV11-3 to TRBJ2-7, with a weak D call TRBD2 (6 bases). V lost 5 bases and J 1 base, leaving 9 bases between the germline ends. CDR3 length equals 13 residues. In germline, CDR1 is SGHNT, CDR2 YENEEA. CDR3 in DNA: TGTGCCAGCAGCGAGGGGAGGTCCTACGAGCAGTACTTC. This sequence encodes CASSEGRSYEQYF.

This clone has only a few counts. The chain employs TRBV7-2 and TRBJ2-7; 10 nucleotides match TRBD2. Trimming removed 5 bases from V and 4 bases from J; junction bases left unmatched: 14. CDR3 length: 17 amino acids. Germline-derived CDR1 and CDR2 are SGHTA and FQGNSA. Here the CDR3 reads CASSPKTAGLARYEQYF. DNA of the CDR3: TGTGCCAGCAGCCCAAAAACGGCGGGACTAGCGAGATACGAGCAGTACTTC.

The chain couples TRBV25-1 to TRBJ1-1, with 7 positions matching TRBD1. This CDR3 is 15 amino acids long. Losses at the gene ends were 5 bases for V and 0 bases for J; bases not matched to a gene: 6. The germline V gene encodes CDR1 MGHDK and CDR2 SYGVNS. The CDR3 DNA reads as TGTGCCAGCAGTAAACAGGGGCTTTTGAACACTGAAGCTTTCTTT. Its protein product is CASSKQGLLNTEAFF.

This clone appeared a single time. V is TRBV21-1 and J is TRBJ2-3; TRBD2 reflects the table's D call only, with no check against the DNA. TRBV21-1 is labeled a pseudogene. This CDR3 is built from 19 residues. The CDR3 sequence: CASSKEIGLSGVATDTQYF. The CDR3 DNA sequence: TGTGCCAGCAGCAAAGAGATCGGATTAAGCGGGGTCGCCACAGATACGCAGTATTTT.

V and J are TRBV27 and TRBJ1-5; D is perhaps TRBD1 (6 bases). The CDR3 is 14 amino acids. CDR1 and CDR2 (germline): MNHEY, SMNVEV (reference sequence). Between the trimmed V and J ends, which lost 7 bases and 2 bases, there was a span of 12 bases. CDR3 nucleotide sequence: TGTGCCAGCACCCCGGCAGGGGGCAATCAGCCCCAGCATTTT. It yields the protein CASTPAGGNQPQHF.

The chain links TRBV29-1 to TRBJ1-1; TRBD1 is a possible D gene (5 bases). Per the germline V gene, CDR1 is SQVTM and CDR2 is ANQGSEA. The CDR3 extends over 14 amino acids. V lost 7 bases and J lost 6, with 21 bases in between. Here the CDR3 reads CSAGHSGKLPEAFF. CDR3 sequence (DNA): TGCAGCGCCGGACACTCAGGGAAACTACCTGAAGCTTTCTTT. Variable domain in full (rest from reference TRBV29-1 and TRBJ1-1): SAVISQKPSRDICQRGTSLTIQCQVDSQVTMMFWYRQQPGQSLTLIATANQGSEATYESGFVIDKFPISRPNLTFSTLTVSNMSPEDSSIYLCSAGHSGKLPEAFFGQGTRLTVV.

As regards this clone: This sample also contains other DNA sequences that code for the same CDR3. The chain couples TRBV3-1 (or the pseudogene TRBV3-2) to TRBJ1-4; D unclear. Trimming cost V 3 bases and J 7 bases, with 6 bases left between them. CDR3 size: 12 residues. Germline assignment: CDR1 LGHDT and CDR2 YNNKEL (reference sequence). The DNA of the CDR3 is TGTGCCAGCAGCCAGGGCAGTGAAAAACTGTTTTTT. The encoded protein is CASSQGSEKLFF.

V gene TRBV7-9 combines with J gene TRBJ1-4, with 8 bases identical to TRBD1. V shed 0 bases and J 2 bases; nucleotides not matched to a gene: 2. Germline V lookup: CDR1 SEHNR, CDR2 FQNEAQ (reference sequence). The CDR3 runs 16 residues. The CDR3 DNA follows: TGTGCCAGCAGCTTAGCGAGGACAGGGACTAATGAAAAACTGTTTTTT. Amino acid sequence: CASSLARTGTNEKLFF.

The rearrangement joins TRBV30 to TRBJ2-7, with D possibly matching TRBD2 (7 bases). This CDR3 region has 15 residues. Trimming took 2 bases from V and 2 from J, leaving 16 bases between them. Germline values: CDR1 GTSNPN, CDR2 SVGIG (reference sequence). Here the CDR3 reads CAWSRGGGETYEQYF. Written as DNA, the CDR3 is TGTGCCTGGAGTAGGGGCGGGGGCGAAACCTACGAGCAGTACTTC.

This clone was counted between two and nine times. This chain links TRBV28 with TRBJ1-5; D might be TRBD1 (5 bases). Germline V gene data show CDR1 as MDHEN and CDR2 as SYDVKM. Trimming took 5 bases from V and 4 from J, leaving 12 bases between them. This CDR3 contains 14 residues. The CDR3 nucleotides read TGTGCCAGCAGTCCCATGACAGTTAATCAGCCCCAGCATTTT. The encoded protein is CASSPMTVNQPQHF.

The chain is built from TRBV23-1 and TRBJ2-1, with 10 bases lining up with TRBD1. TRBV23-1 is an open reading frame whose function is uncertain. Trimming cost V 3 bases and J 4 bases; bases outside gene matches: 3. This CDR3 comprises 15 residues. The CDR3 here is CASSQTGGAYNEQFF. In DNA, the CDR3 is TGCGCCAGCAGTCAGACAGGGGGCGCTTACAATGAGCAGTTCTTC.

This CDR3 is CASSLASSTDTQYF. CDR3 in DNA: TGTGCCAGCAGCTTAGCTTCTAGCACAGATACGCAGTATTTT. The rearrangement uses TRBV7-9 and TRBJ2-3, with D unclear. Germline loops: CDR1 SEHNR, CDR2 FQNEAQ (reference sequence). This CDR3 contains 14 residues. Trimming left V 0 bases short and J 0 bases short, with 4 bases between.

The chain carries TRBV19 and TRBJ2-7, with TRBD1 as a possible D gene (5 bases). The V end was cut by 3 bases, the J end by 0 bases, with 9 bases between. The CDR3 sequence is 14 residues long. CDR1 and CDR2 from the germline V gene are LNHDA and SQIVND (reference sequence). The CDR3 sequence is CASSIDSFSYEQYF. DNA for the CDR3: TGTGCCAGTAGTATTGACAGCTTCTCCTACGAGCAGTACTTC.